These 21 T cell receptor beta chains came from one sample sequenced in a study of synovial regulatory T cells in juvenile arthritis. Data came from immunoSEQ multiplex PCR; TCRdb stores just in-frame clones and leaves some out. The data include about 10,000 clones; the top ten clones carry nearly 0.95%. Sequenced input: Treg cells from blood. The subset here: remaining (HLA-DR-negative) circulating blood Treg cells. The receptors originated from a donor younger than 30 with juvenile idiopathic arthritis.

The CDR3 protein is CASNRATYEQYF. The chain employs TRBV28 and TRBJ2-7; no DNA is available, so the TRBD1 call from TCRdb remains unchecked. The CDR3 covers 12 residues. No coding sequence is recorded. CDR1 and CDR2 (germline): MDHEN, SYDVKM.

This CDR3 reads CASSRREDSDTQYF. The chain uses TRBV2 and TRBJ2-3; the TCRdb call, TRBD2, lacks DNA for checking. From germline, CDR1 is SNHLY and CDR2 FYNNEI. This CDR3 spans 14 amino acids. The record lacks a DNA sequence.

The V and J genes are TRBV29-1 and TRBJ1-1. The CDR3 length is 14 residues. Only the protein sequence is given. In germline, CDR1 is SQVTM, CDR2 ANQGSEA. The chain's CDR3 is CSVPSSLRNTEAFF.

The chain carries TRBV21-1 and TRBJ2-7; lacking DNA, the TRBD1 call made by TCRdb goes unchecked. TRBV21-1 is a listed pseudogene. The CDR3 is 15 amino acids. DNA is not recorded here. The CDR3: CASSKVRDREYEQYF.

The V call is TRBV6-1, the J call TRBJ1-2. The germline gives CDR1 MNHNS, CDR2 SASEGT. This CDR3 is 16 amino acids long. No DNA sequence is on record. The CDR3 is CASSESSAGLNYGYTF.

The chain recombines TRBV5-6 with TRBJ2-7. The CDR3 totals 14 residues. No DNA has been recorded. Germline lookup yields CDR1 SGHDT and CDR2 YYEEEE. This CDR3 reads CASSLLGNPYEQYF.

V gene TRBV27 combines with J gene TRBJ2-3; TCRdb reports TRBD2, a call that lacks DNA to check it against. CDR3 length equals 16 residues. The nucleotide record is missing. Germline loops: CDR1 MNHEY, CDR2 SMNVEV (reference sequence). This chain's CDR3 is CASSALAGSVTDTQYF.

This chain links TRBV6-6 with TRBJ1-5; the TCRdb D gene call, TRBD1, has no DNA to confirm it. The CDR3 length is 15 residues. There is no recorded DNA. Per the germline V gene, CDR1 is MNHNY and CDR2 is SVGAGI (reference sequence). The CDR3 loop reads CASSPGTGGTQPQHF.

The chain is built from TRBV2 and TRBJ1-2; TCRdb's D call, TRBD1, is unchecked because there is no DNA. This CDR3 spans 14 amino acids. The record lacks a DNA sequence. Germline V gene lookup returns CDR1 SNHLY and CDR2 FYNNEI. CDR3 in amino acids: CASSPTGRLYGYTF.

The chain is built from TRBV2 and TRBJ2-1; TCRdb's assignment of TRBD2 cannot be checked, as there is no DNA. CDR3 size: 12 residues. The coding DNA is unavailable. The germline V gene encodes CDR1 SNHLY and CDR2 FYNNEI. This chain's CDR3 is CASPGTIDEQFF. Complete variable domain (other parts from reference TRBV2 and TRBJ2-1): EPEVTQTPSHQVTQMGQEVILRCVPISNHLYFYWYRQILGQKVEFLVSFYNNEISEKSEIFDDQFSVERPDGSNFTLKIRSTKLEDSAMYFCASPGTIDEQFFGPGTRLTVL.

V and J are TRBV19 and TRBJ2-7; without DNA, the TCRdb call of TRBD2 cannot be checked. In germline, CDR1 is LNHDA, CDR2 SQIVND (reference sequence). CDR3 length: 17 amino acids. No DNA is listed. CDR3 sequence reads: CASSLSSQAGESYEQYF.

The chain links TRBV18 to TRBJ2-7; absent DNA, TCRdb's TRBD1 call cannot be checked. The CDR3 is 13 amino acids. No DNA sequence is on record. Germline CDR1 is KGHSH and CDR2 is LQKENI. The CDR3 protein is CASSRTATYEQYF.

The chain employs TRBV28 and TRBJ1-2; TCRdb returns TRBD1, unconfirmable since there is no DNA. Germline CDR1 MDHEN, CDR2 SYDVKM. The CDR3 extends over 17 amino acids. Nucleotide data are not available. CDR3 residues: CASSFVGQGNFNYGYTF.

V usage is TRBV5-5 and J usage is TRBJ2-4; TCRdb proposes TRBD2, but this gene call is untestable without DNA. Germline lookup yields CDR1 SGHKS and CDR2 YYEKEE (reference sequence). CDR3 length equals 15 residues. Nucleotide data are not available. CDR3 amino acids: CASSSTELAKNIQYF.

The J gene is TRBJ2-4, the V gene TRBV5-1. The germline V gene encodes CDR1 SGHRS and CDR2 YFSETQ. There are 16 residues in the CDR3. The protein alone is recorded here. Here the CDR3 reads CASSRGSGLAKNIQYF.

The chain couples TRBV7-8 to TRBJ2-2; TCRdb indicates TRBD2, and absent DNA this call remains unverified. This CDR3 contains 15 residues. No DNA appears here. Per the germline V gene, CDR1 is SGHVS and CDR2 is FQNEAQ. The CDR3 is CASSFTRGRTGELFF.

The V and J genes are TRBV7-9 and TRBJ1-6. Germline V gene lookup returns CDR1 SEHNR and CDR2 FQNEAQ (reference sequence). The length of the CDR3 is 16 residues. The DNA is not on file. CDR3 in amino acids: CASSLASSPGGSPLHF.

The CDR3 loop is CASSRGPDGGTYEQYF. The rearrangement joins TRBV5-4 to TRBJ2-7; TCRdb reports TRBD2, a call that lacks DNA to check it against. CDR3 size: 16 residues. No DNA is given. The germline CDR1 and CDR2 sequences are SGHNT and YYREEE (reference sequence).

V is TRBV5-6 and J is TRBJ2-7; TCRdb returns TRBD2, unconfirmable since there is no DNA. The length of the CDR3 is 12 residues. DNA for this receptor is not on file. Germline assignment: CDR1 SGHDT and CDR2 YYEEEE. CDR3 sequence reads: CARNLPYYEQYF.

This rearrangement joins TRBV15 to TRBJ1-2. Germline V CDR1 and CDR2: LNHNV, YYDKDF (reference sequence). This CDR3 is 14 amino acids long. The nucleotide record is missing. This CDR3 is CATSRVGANYGYTF.

The genes are TRBV7-2 and TRBJ2-7; TCRdb returns TRBD1, unconfirmable since there is no DNA. The CDR3 spans 15 residues. No DNA is listed. CDR1 is SGHTA, CDR2 FQGNSA, per germline. The CDR3 is CASSATGTGSYEQYF.